The 13 T cell receptor beta chains listed next were all sequenced from one sample in a study of cytomegalovirus exposure and HLA in healthy donors. The PCR had 60 Vbeta and 13 Jbeta primers. Some clones are missing from TCRdb's copy, which holds only in-frame ones; the method was immunoSEQ multiplex PCR. The sample carries 100,000 to 150,000 clones, approximately 17% recorded once. The sequenced sample was PBMCs. All receptors derive from a female donor in good health and CMV-seropositive.

The chain has TRBV10-3 and TRBJ2-3, with a weak D call TRBD1 (6 bases). CDR3 length equals 15 residues. Germline values: CDR1 ENHRY, CDR2 SYGVKD. V lost 8 bases and J lost 0, with 15 bases in between. DNA for the CDR3: TGTGCCATCTCCGGCAGGGGTATTAGCACAGATACGCAGTATTTT. Its protein is CAISGRGISTDTQYF.

This clone was recorded a few times. The genes are TRBV28 and TRBJ1-5, with no clear D. Trimming cost V 5 bases and J 3 bases, with 5 bases left between them. CDR3 length: 12 residues. The germline V gene encodes CDR1 MDHEN and CDR2 SYDVKM. The CDR3 sequence is CASSPINQPQHF. CDR3 coding DNA: TGTGCCAGCAGTCCCATCAATCAGCCCCAGCATTTT.

A word on this clone: Compared with germline, one end of the junction differs, possibly owing to a read error. Other DNA sequences from this sample encode an identical CDR3 as well. V is TRBV15 and J is TRBJ1-1; D unresolved. Germline-derived CDR1 and CDR2 are LNHNV and YYDKDF (reference sequence). This CDR3 is built from 13 residues. CDR3 loop: CATSRGGNTEAFF. Written as DNA, the CDR3 is TGTGCCACCAGCAGAGGCGGGAACACTGAGGCTTTCTTT.

As regards this clone: Other DNA sequences within the sample encode an identical CDR3. The gene calls are TRBV27 and TRBJ1-6; 7 bases line up with TRBD1. V was clipped by 8 bases and J by 7 bases; unmatched bases: 11. This CDR3 is built from 15 residues. The germline CDR1 and CDR2 sequences are MNHEY and SMNVEV (reference sequence). CDR3 DNA sequence: TGTGCCAGCGGGACCACAGGGGCAGGGAATTCACCCCTCCACTTT. This gives the protein CASGTTGAGNSPLHF.

The rearrangement joins TRBV7-2 to TRBJ2-3; 7 positions agree with TRBD2. The CDR3 length is 15 residues. Trimming removed 0 bases from V and 3 bases from J; junction bases left unmatched: 3. The germline V gene encodes CDR1 SGHTA and CDR2 FQGNSA. The chain's CDR3 is CASSLARGGTDTQYF. In DNA, the CDR3 is TGTGCCAGCAGCTTAGCACGGGGAGGGACAGATACGCAGTATTTT.

This sequence joins TRBV7-2 and TRBJ2-1; tentatively, D is TRBD1 (5 bases). The CDR3 is made up of 15 amino acids. CDR1 and CDR2 (germline): SGHTA, FQGNSA. The V end lost 5 bases, the J end lost 8 bases, and 19 bases lay between the germline ends. For the CDR3, the DNA is TGTGCCAGCAGCCCTCCCGGCCAAAGGGGCCATGAGCAGTTCTTC. This gives the protein CASSPPGQRGHEQFF.

V is TRBV5-1 and J is TRBJ2-5, with 11 nucleotides matching TRBD2. Per the germline V gene, CDR1 is SGHRS and CDR2 is YFSETQ. This CDR3 contains 15 residues. With 3 bases clipped from V and 4 bases from J, the junction kept 5 bases outside the gene matches. CDR3 protein: CASSWAGTSGETQYF. The CDR3 bases are TGCGCCAGCAGCTGGGCCGGGACTAGCGGAGAGACCCAGTACTTC.

This clone has more than one count but fewer than ten. The chain has TRBV4-1 and TRBJ2-3; D is possibly TRBD1 (6 bases). Trimming took off 7 bases at V and 0 bases at J, with 20 bases between the two ends. The CDR3 totals 17 residues. Germline V gene data show CDR1 as MGHRA and CDR2 as YSYEKL. The CDR3 region is CASTLRTARASTDTQYF. In nucleotides, the CDR3 is TGCGCCAGCACACTACGGACAGCGCGTGCTAGCACAGATACGCAGTATTTT.

The chain recombines TRBV9 with TRBJ2-2, with D tentatively TRBD1 (5 bases). Looked up from germline, CDR1 is SGDLS and CDR2 is YYNGEE. This CDR3 spans 12 amino acids. Trimming stripped 5 bases from V and 5 bases from J, with 7 bases between. CDR3 sequence reads: CASRAGTGELFF. In DNA form, the CDR3 reads TGTGCCAGCAGGGCAGGGACCGGGGAGCTGTTTTTT.

V usage is TRBV19 and J usage is TRBJ1-2; D is ambiguous. CDR3 length equals 14 residues. The germline CDR1 and CDR2 sequences are LNHDA and SQIVND (reference sequence). Trimming shortened V by 2 bases and J by 0 bases, and 7 bases separated the two germline ends. The CDR3 protein is CASSIHRTNYGYTF. CDR3 nucleotide sequence: TGTGCCAGTAGTATACACAGAACTAACTATGGCTACACCTTC.

The rearrangement links TRBV7-2 to TRBJ1-6; 11 bases align to TRBD1. In germline, CDR1 is SGHTA, CDR2 FQGNSA. Trimming cost V 4 bases and J 5 bases; bases outside gene matches: 7. This CDR3 is 17 amino acids long. CDR3 in amino acids: CASSYRDRGKDNSPLHF. DNA of the CDR3: TGTGCCAGCAGCTATAGGGACAGGGGGAAGGATAATTCACCCCTCCACTTT.

In this sample, this clone turned up a few times. The rearrangement joins TRBV5-4 to TRBJ1-1; no reliable D call. Trimming took 0 bases from V and 4 from J, leaving 13 bases between them. This CDR3 region has 15 residues. CDR1 SGHNT and CDR2 YYREEE come from the germline V gene (reference sequence). In DNA, the CDR3 is TGTGCCAGCAGCTTGGATAGAGGGTCGGCCACTGAAGCTTTCTTT. It yields the protein CASSLDRGSATEAFF.

V usage is TRBV5-1 and J usage is TRBJ2-7; 9 nucleotides align to TRBD2. Germline CDR1 and CDR2: SGHRS and YFSETQ. The CDR3 loop spans 15 amino acids. J was trimmed by 4 bases and V by 0 bases; bases with no gene match: 5. The CDR3 DNA follows: TGCGCCAGCAGCTTGGACCTAGCGGGGACGTACGAGCAGTACTTC. Translated, it gives CASSLDLAGTYEQYF.